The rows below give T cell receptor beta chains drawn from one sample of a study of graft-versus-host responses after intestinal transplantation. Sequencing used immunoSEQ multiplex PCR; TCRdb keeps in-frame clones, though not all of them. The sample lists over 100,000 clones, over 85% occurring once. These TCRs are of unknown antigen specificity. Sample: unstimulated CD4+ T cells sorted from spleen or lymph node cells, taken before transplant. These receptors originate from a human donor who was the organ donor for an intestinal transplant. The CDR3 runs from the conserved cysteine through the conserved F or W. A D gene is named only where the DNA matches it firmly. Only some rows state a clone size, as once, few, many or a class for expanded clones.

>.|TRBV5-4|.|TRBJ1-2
CASSLGQPNYGYTF
TGTGCCAGCAGCTTGGGACAGCCTAACTATGGCTACACCTTC
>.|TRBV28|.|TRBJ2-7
CASSLRSLPHEQYF
TGTGCCAGCAGTCTCCGTTCTCTCCCGCACGAGCAGTACTTC
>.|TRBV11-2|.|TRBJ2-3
CASSLGIAFGTQYF
TGTGCCAGCAGCTTAGGGATAGCATTTGGTACGCAGTATTTT
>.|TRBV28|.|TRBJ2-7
CASSGQGPYEQYF
TGTGCCAGCAGTGGGCAGGGCCCCTACGAGCAGTACTTC
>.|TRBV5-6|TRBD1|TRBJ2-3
CASTLMRETGTDTQYF
TGTGCCAGCACCCTAATGAGGGAGACAGGGACCGATACGCAGTATTTT
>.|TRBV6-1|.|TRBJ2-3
CASGASGTDTQYF
TGTGCCAGCGGGGCTAGCGGCACAGATACGCAGTATTTT
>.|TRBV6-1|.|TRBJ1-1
CASSEASVGEAFF
TGTGCCAGCAGTGAAGCAAGTGTAGGCGAAGCTTTCTTT
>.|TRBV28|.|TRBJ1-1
CASSQIYTEAFF
TGTGCCAGCAGTCAAATTTACACTGAAGCTTTCTTT
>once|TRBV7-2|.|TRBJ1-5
CASSLAGYSNQPQHF
TGTGCCAGCAGCTTGGCAGGCTATAGCAATCAGCCCCAGCATTTT
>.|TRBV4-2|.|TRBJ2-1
CASSQEGVPGYHNEQFF
TGTGCCAGCAGCCAAGAGGGCGTCCCCGGGTATCACAATGAGCAGTTCTTC
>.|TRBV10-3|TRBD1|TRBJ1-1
CAISLTGMNTEAFF
TGTGCCATCAGCCTGACAGGGATGAACACTGAAGCTTTCTTT
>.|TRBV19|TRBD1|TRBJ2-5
CASSMGPGGETQYF
TGTGCCAGTAGTATGGGGCCAGGGGGAGAGACCCAGTACTTC
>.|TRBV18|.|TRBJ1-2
CASSPKPSDNYGYTF
TGTGCCAGCTCACCCAAACCCAGCGATAACTATGGCTACACCTTC
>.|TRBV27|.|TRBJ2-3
CASRGSGDTQYF
TGTGCCAGCAGAGGTAGCGGAGATACGCAGTATTTT
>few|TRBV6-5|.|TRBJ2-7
CASSYWLGGEQYF
TGTGCCAGCAGTTATTGGCTGGGGGGCGAGCAGTACTTC
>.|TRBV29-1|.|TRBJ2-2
CSVQNTGELFF
TGCAGCGTTCAGAACACCGGGGAGCTGTTTTTT
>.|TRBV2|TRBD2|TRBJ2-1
CASRAQREVYEQFF
TGTGCCAGCAGGGCCCAGCGGGAGGTCTATGAGCAGTTCTTC
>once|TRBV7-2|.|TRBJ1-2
CASRPLYTGRPNYGYTF
TGTGCCAGCCGACCTTTATATACAGGGCGACCTAACTATGGCTACACCTTC
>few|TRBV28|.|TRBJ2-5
CASSLWGEVGETQYF
TGTGCCAGCAGTTTATGGGGGGAGGTGGGAGAGACCCAGTACTTC
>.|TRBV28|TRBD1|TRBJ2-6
CASSYNRGNVLTF
TGTGCCAGCAGTTATAACAGGGGGAACGTCCTGACTTTC
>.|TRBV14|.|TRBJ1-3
CASSQNPGPGNTIYF
TGTGCCAGCAGCCAGAACCCGGGCCCCGGAAACACCATATATTTT
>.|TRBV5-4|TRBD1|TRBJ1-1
CASSLGTGLWANTEAFF
TGTGCCAGCAGCTTGGGGACAGGACTTTGGGCGAACACTGAAGCTTTCTTT
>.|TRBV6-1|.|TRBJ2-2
CASSPLNTGELFF
TGTGCCAGCAGTCCCCTGAACACCGGGGAGCTGTTTTTT
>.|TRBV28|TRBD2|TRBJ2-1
CASRGLAGGFSYNEQFF
TGTGCCAGCAGGGGACTAGCGGGAGGTTTTTCCTACAATGAGCAGTTCTTC
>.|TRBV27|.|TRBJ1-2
CASSLHGHGYTF
TGTGCCAGCAGTTTGCATGGGCATGGCTACACCTTC
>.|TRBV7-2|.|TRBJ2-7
CASSPMEGESYEQYF
TGTGCCAGCAGCCCGATGGAGGGGGAATCGTACGAGCAGTACTTC
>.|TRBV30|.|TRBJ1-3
CAWSIGSSGNTIYF
TGTGCCTGGAGTATTGGCAGCTCTGGAAACACCATATATTTT
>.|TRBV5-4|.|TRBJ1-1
CASSFPRTGEAFF
TGTGCCAGCAGCTTCCCCCGCACTGGTGAAGCTTTCTTT
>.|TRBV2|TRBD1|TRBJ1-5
CASSATGTGYQPQHF
TGTGCCAGCAGTGCTACCGGGACAGGTTATCAGCCCCAGCATTTT
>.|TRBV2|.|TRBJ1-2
CASSEEVRANYGYTF
TGTGCCAGCAGTGAAGAAGTCAGAGCTAACTATGGCTACACCTTC
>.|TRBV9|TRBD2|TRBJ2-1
CASSVRLASYNEQFF
TGTGCCAGCAGCGTTAGACTAGCCTCCTACAATGAGCAGTTCTTC